This TCR beta chain was sequenced during a study of T cells expressing NK-cell markers. Study context: Each TCR beta repertoire originated in sorted T cells that were CD3+CD56+NKG2C+, CD3+CD56+NKG2C- or CD3+CD56-NKG2C+. Study-wide findings and caveats: Dominant NKG2C+ clonotypes in roughly 6 donors made up 1.0-7.0% of CD8+ T cells.

The germline CDR1 and CDR2 sequences are ENHRY and SYGVKD. The CDR3 runs 12 residues. Notes on this clonotype: Its antigen is not known.

TCRdb reprocessed the 5' RACE reads, keeping one entry per CDR3 protein, no DNA. Its listing shows hundreds of thousands of distinct CDR3 sequences. This chain connects TRBV10-3 to TRBJ1-1; with no DNA, the TCRdb D assignment of TRBD1 cannot be verified. The sequence derives from a woman between 18 and 69 years old in good health. The sample consisted of blood T cells: a sorted CD56 or NKG2C T cell subset, CD4+ or CD8+ T cells, or bulk PBMC T cells (not recorded which). The CDR3 loop reads CAIRDMNTEAFF.